This T cell receptor (delta chain) appears in the sequencing data of a study of gamma-delta chains in newborns, infants, children. At the level of the study: Microbial exposure reportedly drives polyclonal innate γδ T cell expansion after birth.

TCRdb redid clone calling on the reads using CATT. The repertoire holds 4,500 to 5,000 delta-chain clones, with 38% as singletons. Trimming left V 3 bases short and J 0 bases short, with 11 bases between. The CDR3 totals 17 residues. Looked up from germline, CDR1 is GEAIGNYY and CDR2 is EKD. The TCR originated in a child who received the measles vaccine. The chain has TRDV2 and TRDJ3; D is ambiguous. Sequenced material: blood. CDR3 region: CACDSPCISWDTRQMFF. In DNA form, the CDR3 reads TGTGCCTGTGACTCCCCCTGTATCTCCTGGGACACCCGACAGATGTTTTTC.